What follows are 19 T cell receptor beta chains derived from one specimen sequenced in a study of cytomegalovirus exposure and HLA in healthy donors. In the PCR, 60 Vbeta and 13 Jbeta primers were used. The repertoire was sequenced with immunoSEQ multiplex PCR; TCRdb's copy has only in-frame clones and lacks some. The sample comprises 220,000 or so clones, more than 60% of which are singletons, and about 1.5% rests with the top ten. The sample consisted of PBMCs. The receptors were gathered from a man aged 45-60 years in good health and CMV-seronegative.

The J gene is TRBJ2-1, the V gene TRBV30; 10 bases align to TRBD2. The germline V gene has CDR1 GTSNPN and CDR2 SVGIG (reference sequence). The ends lost 4 bases at V and 4 bases at J; junction bases unmatched: 10. This CDR3 contains 16 residues. For the CDR3, the DNA is TGTGCCTGGAACGGGCGGACTAGCGGAATTTACAATGAGCAGTTCTTC. Its translation is CAWNGRTSGIYNEQFF.

As concerns this clone: Mismatch with germline at one junction end may stem from a read error. The chain carries TRBV6-1 and TRBJ1-2; D may be TRBD1 (5 bases). The CDR3 sequence is 13 residues long. The germline CDR1 and CDR2 sequences are MNHNS and SASEGT. The CDR3, as DNA: TGTGCCAGCAATCCAGGGCCAGTCTATGTCTACACCTTC. It yields the protein CASNPGPVYVYTF.

The J gene is TRBJ1-3, the V gene TRBV25-1, with TRBD1 as a possible D gene (5 bases). The CDR3 is 16 residues long. Trimming removed 3 bases from V and 3 bases from J, with 15 bases in between. CDR1 and CDR2 (germline): MGHDK, SYGVNS. CDR3 bases: TGTGCCAGCAGTGATCCCTCGCAGGGAAATGGAAACACCATATATTTT. Translating it yields CASSDPSQGNGNTIYF.

This clone showed up just a few times. This chain uses TRBV7-9 with TRBJ2-7, with no clear D. The CDR3 length is 13 residues. Germline V CDR1 and CDR2: SEHNR, FQNEAQ (reference sequence). V was cut by 1 base and J by 3 bases, with 7 bases left in between. The CDR3 here is CASSLVPSYEQYF. The CDR3 nucleotides are TGTGCCAGCAGCTTAGTTCCGAGCTACGAGCAGTACTTC.

The chain combines TRBV18 with TRBJ2-7; TRBD2 matches 11 bases. V was pared by 6 bases and J by 7 bases, with 5 bases of the junction left unmatched. This CDR3 comprises 13 residues. Germline values: CDR1 KGHSH, CDR2 LQKENI. The DNA for the CDR3 is TGTGCCAGCTCTCTGGGACTAGCGGAAGAGCAGTACTTC. Its translation: CASSLGLAEEQYF.

This chain joins TRBV7-2 and TRBJ1-1; 8 bases align to TRBD1. With 3 bases clipped from V and 5 bases from J, the junction kept 5 bases outside the gene matches. This CDR3 is built from 14 residues. Germline V gene sequence: CDR1 SGHTA, CDR2 FQGNSA. In DNA form, the CDR3 reads TGTGCCAGCAGCTTCGACAGGGGCTCAACTGAAGCTTTCTTT. Its translation: CASSFDRGSTEAFF.

This chain links TRBV9 with TRBJ1-1; 11 bases line up with TRBD1. Germline V CDR1 and CDR2: SGDLS, YYNGEE. Unmatched junction bases numbered 5, after V lost 0 bases and J lost 1 base. The CDR3 consists of 17 residues. CDR3 nucleotide sequence: TGTGCCAGCAGCGTAGAGGGACAGGGGGTCGGGAACACTGAAGCTTTCTTT. This codes for CASSVEGQGVGNTEAFF.

This chain joins TRBV28 and TRBJ2-7; a possible D gene is TRBD2 (5 bases). The CDR3 is 11 residues long. With 6 bases removed from V and 2 bases from J, the gap between germline ends came to 5 bases. The germline V gene encodes CDR1 MDHEN and CDR2 SYDVKM. The CDR3 region is CASRTTYEQYF. CDR3 DNA sequence: TGTGCCAGCAGGACTACCTACGAGCAGTACTTC.

The chain joins TRBV5-4 to TRBJ2-5, with D possibly TRBD1 on 6 matching bases. The J call is doubtful: the DNA matches TRBJ2-7 better. The CDR3 totals 14 residues. Germline assignment: CDR1 SGHNT and CDR2 YYREEE (reference sequence). CDR3 nucleotide sequence: TGTGCCAGCAGCCCCAGGGACAACTCCTACGAGCAGTACTTC. Translating gives CASSPRDNSYEQYF.

The chain uses TRBV27 and TRBJ2-3; D gene ambiguous. Trimming removed 3 bases from V and 6 bases from J, with 13 bases in between. This CDR3 is built from 14 residues. CDR1 and CDR2 (germline): MNHEY, SMNVEV (reference sequence). The CDR3 protein is CASSLNQRIDTQYF. DNA of the CDR3: TGTGCCAGCAGTTTGAACCAGAGGATCGATACGCAGTATTTT.

CDR3 residues: CASSVREGSSYNEQFF. The CDR3 bases are TGTGCCAGCAGCGTTAGGGAGGGAAGCTCCTACAATGAGCAGTTCTTC. The chain is built from TRBV9 and TRBJ2-1, with TRBD2 matching 7 bases. CDR1 SGDLS and CDR2 YYNGEE come from the germline V gene. V gave up 2 bases and J gave up 0 bases; unmatched junction bases: 5. CDR3 length: 16 amino acids.

V is TRBV6-4 and J is TRBJ2-3; a possible D gene is TRBD1 (6 bases). Deletions cut 2 bases from V and 8 bases from J, with 17 bases between. Germline loops: CDR1 MRHNA, CDR2 SNTAGT. CDR3 length: 15 amino acids. CDR3 sequence (DNA): TGTGCCAGCAGTGACCCCTCCCTGACAGGCAGTACGCAGTATTTT. Amino acids: CASSDPSLTGSTQYF.

As concerns this clone: This sample includes further DNA sequences coding for the same CDR3. This chain connects TRBV28 to TRBJ1-5; D is undetermined. The V gene's germline CDR1 is MDHEN and CDR2 SYDVKM. V lost 3 bases and J lost 9, with 3 bases in between. The length of the CDR3 is 10 residues. This CDR3 is CASSFRPQHF. CDR3 in DNA: TGTGCCAGCAGTTTCAGGCCCCAGCATTTT.

V and J are TRBV6-1 and TRBJ2-3; D perhaps matches TRBD2 (5 bases). Trimming removed 3 bases at V and 5 bases at J, with 12 bases between. Per the germline V gene, CDR1 is MNHNS and CDR2 is SASEGT. The CDR3 loop spans 14 amino acids. The CDR3 region is CASSDLGMIDTQYF. As DNA, the CDR3 is TGTGCCAGCAGTGATCTCGGGATGATAGATACGCAGTATTTT.

The rearrangement joins TRBV28 to TRBJ1-2; TRBD1 matches at 8 bases. Trimming took 5 bases from V and 6 from J; bases not matched to a gene: 8. Germline V CDR1 and CDR2: MDHEN, SYDVKM. The CDR3 spans 14 residues. The CDR3 protein is CASSPRQGSHGYTF. The CDR3 region has the DNA TGTGCCAGCAGTCCTCGACAGGGGTCACATGGCTACACCTTC.

The V and J genes are TRBV29-1 and TRBJ2-3; D possibly corresponds to TRBD2 (6 bases). Looked up from germline, CDR1 is SQVTM and CDR2 is ANQGSEA. Trimming left V 6 bases short and J 1 base short, with 14 bases between. This CDR3 region has 14 residues. The DNA of the CDR3 is TGCAGCGTGGCCTCTAGCGATCGCACAGATACGCAGTATTTT. It codes for CSVASSDRTDTQYF.

V gene TRBV11-3 combines with J gene TRBJ2-7; 10 bases align to TRBD1. CDR1 and CDR2 from the germline V gene are SGHNT and YENEEA. Trimming at V came to 0 bases and at J to 2 bases, leaving 13 bases not matched to a gene. CDR3 length: 19 amino acids. The CDR3 bases are TGTGCCAGCAGCTTAGATCTCCCGGACAGGGGGAGATTCCCCTACGAGCAGTACTTC. This encodes CASSLDLPDRGRFPYEQYF.

V usage is TRBV7-9 and J usage is TRBJ2-5, with 8 bases fitting TRBD1. The DNA end is a closer match to TRBJ2-7, so the J assignment may be wrong. Per the germline V gene, CDR1 is SEHNR and CDR2 is FQNEAQ (reference sequence). This CDR3 is 15 amino acids long. The CDR3 reads CASSSTDRGGHEQYF. The CDR3, as DNA: TGTGCCAGCAGCTCAACTGACAGGGGTGGCCACGAGCAGTACTTC.

Relative to its sample, this clone is medium-sized (0.01 to 0.1%). The V call is TRBV7-9, the J call TRBJ1-4; 8 bases agree with TRBD1. CDR3 length: 14 amino acids. V was clipped by 5 bases and J by 8 bases; unmatched bases: 7. Germline V gene data show CDR1 as SEHNR and CDR2 as FQNEAQ (reference sequence). CDR3 coding DNA: TGTGCCAGCAGCCTGGACAGGGAGGGCGAAAAACTGTTTTTT. Its protein is CASSLDREGEKLFF.